This TCR beta chain appears in the sequencing data of a study of shared clonotypes between healthy human individuals. Subsets obtained from CD4+ cells comprised CD45RA+ naive and CD45RA-negative memory cells. Note on this clone: The antigen remains undetermined.

Each cell subset's genomic DNA was divided evenly among several immunoSEQ plates. Some clones are missing from TCRdb's copy, which holds only in-frame ones; the method was immunoSEQ multiplex PCR. This table has roughly 2.5 million clones, around 90% appearing once. General study findings and limits: There were few donors, and this limited the genetic and exposure-history diversity represented. Naive CD4 clonotypes were shared across a handful of donors at roughly 5%.

The germline V gene encodes CDR1 SGHTA and CDR2 FQGNSA. V gave up 1 base and J gave up 7 bases, with 16 bases separating them. The length of the CDR3 is 16 residues. The chain combines TRBV7-2 with TRBJ1-4; a possible D gene is TRBD1 (6 bases). The clonotype comes from a man younger than 35 in good health. Sequences were obtained from naive CD4+ T cells sorted from blood. The subset denotes: CD45RA+ positively selected. CDR3 region: CASSLVTGIGFEKLFF. As DNA, the CDR3 is TGTGCCAGCAGCTTAGTTACAGGGATCGGATTTGAAAAACTGTTTTTT.